A selection of T cell receptor beta chains follows, all from one sample in a study of vaccination effects on CD4 cells after COVID-19. Generated by immunoSEQ multiplex PCR, the TCRdb table keeps only in-frame clones and is missing some. The repertoire holds approximately 65,000 clones, with over 70% as singletons. The antigens these receptors bind are not known. This material consisted of CD4+ T cells from PBMCs cultured with HCoV-229E spike peptides, taken after COVID-19 vaccination. The receptors originated from a human donor who received a COVID-19 vaccine. Both conserved end residues are part of each CDR3. Each record gives: D gene, CDR3 length, J gene, clone size, V gene, CDR3 DNA, CDR3 protein. The D gene is left open where the match is weak. The size of a clone is reported for some rows only, either as once, few or many, or as a class for expanded clones.

. 14 TRBJ2-5 once TRBV5-4 TGTGCCAGCAGCTTGGGGGACACCCAAGAGACCCAGTACTTC CASSLGDTQETQYF
TRBD2 16 TRBJ2-3 . TRBV24-1 TGTGCCACCTCATCGCCGGGACTAGCGGTAGGAGATACGCAGTATTTT CATSSPGLAVGDTQYF
TRBD1 13 TRBJ1-1 . TRBV4-3 TGCGCCAGCAGCGGACAGGGTGGTGATGAAGCTTTCTTT CASSGQGGDEAFF
TRBD1 18 TRBJ2-1 . TRBV27 TGTGCCAGCAGTTTAAGGGTAGTGGGACAGGGTGTTTACAATGAGCAGTTCTTC CASSLRVVGQGVYNEQFF
. 12 TRBJ1-1 . TRBV29-1 TGCAGCGTTGTCCCACAGAACACTGAAGCTTTCTTT CSVVPQNTEAFF
TRBD1 13 TRBJ1-1 few TRBV3-1/TRBV3-2 TGTGCCAGCAGCCGTGACAGGGCCACTGAAGCTTTCTTT CASSRDRATEAFF
. 15 TRBJ1-1 . TRBV21-1 TGTGCCAGCAGCCCACCAGGACATAAGAACACTGAAGCTTTCTTT CASSPPGHKNTEAFF
. 13 TRBJ2-5 . TRBV7-2 TGTGCCAGCAGCTTCGTCAGGGAGCAGACCCAGTACTTC CASSFVREQTQYF
. 14 TRBJ1-1 . TRBV7-2 TGTGCCAGCAGCCCCGGACAGATGAACACTGAAGCTTTCTTT CASSPGQMNTEAFF
TRBD2 16 TRBJ2-5 . TRBV19 TGTGCCAGTAGCCTTAGCGGGGCACAAGCCCAAGAGACCCAGTACTTC CASSLSGAQAQETQYF
TRBD1 14 TRBJ1-1 . TRBV20-1 TGCAGTGCAAGTAAAGCAGGGGGCCTCACTGAAGCTTTCTTT CSASKAGGLTEAFF
TRBD1 15 TRBJ1-3 . TRBV7-2 TGTGCCAGCAGTCCACAGGGGGCAGATGGAAACACCATATATTTT CASSPQGADGNTIYF
TRBD1 17 TRBJ2-5 . TRBV18 TGTGCCAGCTCACCATTTGGTACAGGGGTAAGCTGGGAGACCCAGTACTTC CASSPFGTGVSWETQYF
TRBD1 15 TRBJ1-1 once TRBV18 TGTGCCAGCTCACGGGACAGTAGCATGAACACTGAAGCTTTCTTT CASSRDSSMNTEAFF
TRBD1 16 TRBJ1-6 . TRBV9 TGTGCCAGCAGCGCAGGTGGGACAGAAAGGGCTTCACCCCTCCACTTT CASSAGGTERASPLHF
. 12 TRBJ2-4 . TRBV15 TGTGCCACCAGCAGAGACGGAAACATTCAGTACTTC CATSRDGNIQYF
. 13 TRBJ1-1 . TRBV2 TGTGCCAGCAGCCCGGGAAGGAGGTCAGAAGCTTTCTTT CASSPGRRSEAFF
. 14 TRBJ2-1 . TRBV19 TGTGCCAGTACCTTGGGAGGCAGGTACAATGAGCAGTTCTTC CASTLGGRYNEQFF
. 15 TRBJ2-5 . TRBV5-1 TGCGCCAGCAGCTTGTGGCGGGGTTCGATGGAGACCCAGTACTTC CASSLWRGSMETQYF